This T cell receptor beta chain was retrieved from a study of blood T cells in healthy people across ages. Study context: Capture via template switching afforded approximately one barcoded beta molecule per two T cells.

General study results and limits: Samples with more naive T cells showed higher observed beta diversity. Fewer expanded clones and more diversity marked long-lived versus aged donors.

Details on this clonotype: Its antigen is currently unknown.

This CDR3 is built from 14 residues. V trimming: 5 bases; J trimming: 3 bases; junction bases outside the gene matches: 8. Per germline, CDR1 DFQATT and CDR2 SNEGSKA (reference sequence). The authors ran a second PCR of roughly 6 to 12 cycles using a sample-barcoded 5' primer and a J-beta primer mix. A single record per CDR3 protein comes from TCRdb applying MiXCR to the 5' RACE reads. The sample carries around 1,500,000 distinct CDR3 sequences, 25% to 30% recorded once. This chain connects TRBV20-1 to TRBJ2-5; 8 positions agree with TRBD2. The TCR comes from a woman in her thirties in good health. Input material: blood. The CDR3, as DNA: TGCAGTGCTCCGATTAGCGGGACCAAAGAGACCCAGTACTTC. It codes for CSAPISGTKETQYF.